Following are 14 T cell receptor beta chains from one sample sequenced in a study of blood T cell repertoires in COVID-19. The assay was immunoSEQ multiplex PCR, and TCRdb's table has in-frame clones only and misses some. The sample includes about 300,000 clones, just under 90% of them seen just once. Sequencing input: PBMCs or T cells enriched from blood (not recorded which). The receptors were sampled from a woman aged 45-59 years who had been exposed to COVID-19.

The chain employs TRBV7-2 and TRBJ2-3; 7 bases are shared with TRBD2. CDR1 SGHTA and CDR2 FQGNSA come from the germline V gene. J gave up 0 bases and V 4 bases, and 7 bases lay outside the gene matches. This CDR3 comprises 16 residues. CDR3 protein: CASSSASGISTDTQYF. The CDR3 DNA reads as TGTGCCAGCAGCTCCGCGAGCGGGATAAGCACAGATACGCAGTATTTT.

The genes are TRBV28 and TRBJ1-4; perhaps TRBD1 as D (6 bases). Germline assignment: CDR1 MDHEN and CDR2 SYDVKM. The CDR3 length is 17 residues. Trimming cost V 6 bases and J 4 bases, with 21 bases left between them. The CDR3 DNA reads as TGTGCCAGCAGCCGCGCGGGGGGGGCCCGTATTAATGAAAAACTGTTTTTT. This translates into CASSRAGGARINEKLFF.

The chain joins TRBV7-8 to TRBJ2-7; a weak D match, TRBD2 (6 bases). This CDR3 comprises 14 residues. The germline gives CDR1 SGHVS, CDR2 FQNEAQ. V was shortened by 0 bases and J by 3 bases, with 9 bases between the two germline ends. The chain's CDR3 is CASSLASGNYEQYF. The CDR3 nucleotides read TGTGCCAGCAGCTTAGCTAGCGGAAACTACGAGCAGTACTTC. Together with reference TRBV7-8 and TRBJ2-7, the CDR3 gives the full variable domain: GAGVSQSPRYKVAKRGQDVALRCDPISGHVSLFWYQQALGQGPEFLTYFQNEAQLDKSGLPSDRFFAERPEGSVSTLKIQRTQQEDSAVYLCASSLASGNYEQYFGPGTRLTVT.

J is TRBJ2-4 and V is TRBV7-2; the match to TRBD2 covers 7 bases. Germline CDR1 SGHTA, CDR2 FQGNSA. CDR3 length: 19 residues. The ends lost 3 bases at V and 2 bases at J; junction bases unmatched: 16. CDR3 sequence (DNA): TGTGCCAGCAGCTTTTCCGGCTCGGGCGGGGGTCTATCCAAAAACATTCAGTACTTC. This sequence encodes CASSFSGSGGGLSKNIQYF.

This clone came up once. The chain couples TRBV9 to TRBJ1-6; the D is unclear. With 0 bases removed from V and 7 bases from J, the gap between germline ends came to 5 bases. The CDR3 consists of 13 residues. Germline lookup yields CDR1 SGDLS and CDR2 YYNGEE. The CDR3 DNA sequence: TGTGCCAGCAGCGTAGCTTCGAATTCACCCCTCCACTTT. It specifies CASSVASNSPLHF.

The count of this clone is one. J is TRBJ2-1 and V is TRBV7-8; TRBD1 matches at 8 bases. CDR1 and CDR2 from the germline V gene are SGHVS and FQNEAQ. The CDR3 totals 14 residues. J lost 9 bases, V lost 5 bases, and 9 bases had no gene match. Here the CDR3 reads CASSARTGLSEQFF. As DNA, the CDR3 is TGTGCCAGCAGCGCCCGGACAGGGCTCTCTGAGCAGTTCTTC.

The chain is built from TRBV14 and TRBJ1-5, with D possibly matching TRBD1 (6 bases). The V end lost 3 bases, the J end lost 5 bases, and 14 bases lay between the germline ends. The germline CDR1 and CDR2 sequences are SGHDN and FVKESK. The CDR3 covers 15 residues. CDR3 loop: CASSQGTTRDQPQHF. The CDR3 DNA follows: TGTGCCAGCAGCCAGGGGACAACTAGGGATCAGCCCCAGCATTTT.

The chain has TRBV10-2 and TRBJ2-7, with D perhaps TRBD1 (6 bases). Looked up from germline, CDR1 is WSHSY and CDR2 is SAAADI. V lost 4 bases and J lost 2, with 15 bases in between. CDR3 length equals 15 residues. The DNA of the CDR3 is TGCGCCAGCAGTGGGGGAAACAGGGAGACCTACGAGCAGTACTTC. Translation: CASSGGNRETYEQYF.

This rearrangement joins TRBV4-1 to TRBJ2-7, with D possibly TRBD2 on 6 matching bases. The length of the CDR3 is 17 residues. The germline CDR1 and CDR2 sequences are MGHRA and YSYEKL. Trimming cost V 4 bases and J 1 base, with 20 bases left between them. CDR3 protein: CASSRGLRAGKSYEQYF. In nucleotides, the CDR3 is TGCGCCAGCAGCCGAGGCTTACGGGCGGGGAAATCCTACGAGCAGTACTTC.

This rearrangement joins TRBV24-1 to TRBJ2-3; TRBD1 matches 8 bases. The length of the CDR3 is 17 residues. The trim removed 3 bases at V and 2 bases at J, leaving 9 bases unmatched. Germline loops: CDR1 KGHDR, CDR2 SFDVKD. In nucleotides, the CDR3 is TGTGCCACCAGTGATACCGGGACAGGCCTTCTCACAGATACGCAGTATTTT. Protein: CATSDTGTGLLTDTQYF.

The gene calls are TRBV5-4 and TRBJ2-1; 12 bases fit TRBD2. V lost 2 bases, J lost 10 bases, and 13 bases stayed unmatched. The V gene's germline CDR1 is SGHNT and CDR2 YYREEE (reference sequence). The CDR3 runs 17 residues. The CDR3 region has the DNA TGTGCCAGCAGCTTTCCGCAGGCTAGCGGGGGGGCATACGAGCAGTTCTTC. This encodes CASSFPQASGGAYEQFF.

The chain links TRBV18 to TRBJ2-7, with TRBD1 matching over 10 bases. CDR3 size: 14 residues. Germline-derived CDR1 and CDR2 are KGHSH and LQKENI. V trimming: 3 bases; J trimming: 6 bases; junction bases outside the gene matches: 5. The CDR3 coding sequence is TGTGCCAGCTCACCCCAGACAGGGGGCTTCGAGCAGTACTTC. It codes for CASSPQTGGFEQYF.

The rearrangement uses TRBV15 and TRBJ1-1; D is undetermined. Germline V lookup: CDR1 LNHNV, CDR2 YYDKDF (reference sequence). The CDR3 runs to 13 residues. The V end lost 0 bases, the J end lost 5 bases, and 7 bases lay between the germline ends. The CDR3 bases are TGTGCCACCAGCAGAGACCCTATGACTGAAGCTTTCTTT. This codes for CATSRDPMTEAFF.

This chain uses TRBV4-2 with TRBJ2-1; 7 nucleotides line up with TRBD1. This CDR3 has 16 residues. Germline CDR1 LGHNA, CDR2 YNFKEQ. V lost 3 bases, J lost 8 bases, and 13 bases stayed unmatched. In DNA, the CDR3 is TGTGCCAGCAGCCAGGGACCGACAGGGAGTATAGATGAGCAGTTCTTC. Translating gives CASSQGPTGSIDEQFF.